The entry below gives a single TCR beta chain sequence along with its context. Its antigen is unknown. Together with a sample-barcoded 5' primer, a J-beta primer mix was included in a second PCR lasting roughly 7 to 11 cycles. TCRdb called the 5' RACE reads again in MiXCR, with one record for every CDR3 protein. There are hundreds of thousands of distinct CDR3 sequences in the sample; approximately 39% occur only once, and around 20% lies in the top ten. Per the germline V gene, CDR1 is MNHEY and CDR2 is SVGEGT. Trimming cost V 4 bases and J 12 bases, with 16 bases left between them. CDR3 length: 13 amino acids. This record comes from a study of blood T cells in healthy people across ages. Study overall: Capture by template switching was about one barcoded beta molecule per two T cells.

Each sample used at least 6 million PBMCs. Study-level points and caveats: Roughly linear age-related decline in beta diversity appeared, significant by age roughly 40. Donors of long life had a larger count of naive CD4+ cells and greater diversity than aged donors.

The material sequenced was blood. The source is a woman aged 60-75 years in good health. The V call is TRBV6-2 or TRBV6-3, the J call TRBJ2-1, with D hard to call. The CDR3 spells CASSSDPGLGQFF. The CDR3 DNA sequence: TGTGCCAGCAGTTCGGACCCCGGGCTGGGGCAGTTCTTC.